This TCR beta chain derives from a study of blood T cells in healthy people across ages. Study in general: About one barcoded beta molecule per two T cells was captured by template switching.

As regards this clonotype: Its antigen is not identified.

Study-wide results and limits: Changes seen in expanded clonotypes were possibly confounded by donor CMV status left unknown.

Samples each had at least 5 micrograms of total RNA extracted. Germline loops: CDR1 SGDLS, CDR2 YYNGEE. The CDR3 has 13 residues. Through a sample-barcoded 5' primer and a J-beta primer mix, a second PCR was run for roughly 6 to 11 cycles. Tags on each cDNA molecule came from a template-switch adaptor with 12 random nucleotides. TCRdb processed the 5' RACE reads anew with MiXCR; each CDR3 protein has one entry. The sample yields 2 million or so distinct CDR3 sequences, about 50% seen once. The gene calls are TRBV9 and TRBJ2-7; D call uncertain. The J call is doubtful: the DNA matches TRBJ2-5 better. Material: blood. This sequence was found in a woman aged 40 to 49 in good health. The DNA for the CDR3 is TGTGCCAGCAGCGTATCCCCCCCAGAGACCCAGTACTTC. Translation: CASSVSPPETQYF.